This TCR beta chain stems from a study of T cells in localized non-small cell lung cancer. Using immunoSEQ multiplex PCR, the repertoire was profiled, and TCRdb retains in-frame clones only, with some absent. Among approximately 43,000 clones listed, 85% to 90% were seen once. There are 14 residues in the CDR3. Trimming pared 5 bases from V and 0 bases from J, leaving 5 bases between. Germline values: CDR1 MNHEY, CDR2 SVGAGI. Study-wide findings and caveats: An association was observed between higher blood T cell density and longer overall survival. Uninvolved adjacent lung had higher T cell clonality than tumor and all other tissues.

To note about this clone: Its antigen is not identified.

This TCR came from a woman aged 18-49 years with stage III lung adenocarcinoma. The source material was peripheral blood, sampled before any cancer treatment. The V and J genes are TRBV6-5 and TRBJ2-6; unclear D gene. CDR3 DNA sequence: TGTGCCAGCAGTCGGAGCTCTGGGGCCAACGTCCTGACTTTC. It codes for CASSRSSGANVLTF.